This is a list of T cell receptor beta chains from one sample in a study of T cell clonotyping in hematopoietic cell transplantation. Assay used: immunoSEQ multiplex PCR; TCRdb lists only in-frame clones, some missing. Among 60,000 to 75,000 clones listed, about 94% were seen once. The sequenced material came from peripheral blood mononuclear cells. Every receptor here comes from a man aged 50-60 years in good health. Some clones in this sample may be carry-over from other donors' samples. The CDR3 runs from the conserved cysteine through the conserved F or W. A D gene is named only where the DNA matches it firmly. A clone size is listed for some rows: how often the clone was seen (once, few, many), or a class if it is expanded.

J,D,V,size,CDR3,DNA
TRBJ1-1,TRBD1,TRBV2,-,CASSDRGWAFF,TGTGCCAGCAGTGACAGGGGGTGGGCTTTCTTT
TRBJ2-2,TRBD2,TRBV4-2,once,CASSPLEGSGSTGELFF,TGTGCCAGCAGCCCGCTAGAGGGCAGCGGGAGCACCGGGGAGCTGTTTTTT
TRBJ2-3,TRBD2,TRBV7-3,-,CASSPSGGWTDTQYF,TGTGCCAGCAGCCCTAGCGGGGGATGGACAGATACGCAGTATTTT
TRBJ2-5,TRBD2,TRBV30,-,CAWSSRGAMETQYF,TGTGCCTGGAGTTCGCGGGGGGCGATGGAGACCCAGTACTTC
TRBJ1-5,-,TRBV6-1,-,CASSEHSGNQPQHF,TGTGCCAGCAGTGAACACAGTGGCAATCAGCCCCAGCATTTT
TRBJ1-2,-,TRBV5-6,-,CASSAPRDIDGYTF,TGTGCCAGCAGCGCGCCGAGGGATATAGATGGCTACACCTTC
TRBJ2-3,TRBD2,TRBV30,-,CAWSTWTSSADTQYF,TGTGCCTGGAGTACTTGGACTAGCAGCGCAGATACGCAGTATTTT
TRBJ2-7,-,TRBV2,-,CASSHHGRPYEQYF,TGTGCCAGCAGTCATCATGGGAGACCCTACGAGCAGTACTTC
TRBJ2-1,-,TRBV14,-,CASSRDGFPSLF,TGTGCCAGCAGCCGGGACGGATTCCCCTCTCTCTTC
TRBJ2-7,-,TRBV7-8,once,CASSPREENYEQYF,TGTGCCAGCAGCCCAAGGGAGGAGAACTACGAGCAGTACTTC
TRBJ2-3,TRBD2,TRBV29-1,-,CSVEDLGLAGADTQYF,TGCAGCGTTGAAGACCTGGGACTAGCGGGCGCAGATACGCAGTATTTT
TRBJ1-5,-,TRBV7-9,-,CASSGGNSNQPQHF,TGTGCCAGCAGCGGAGGAAATAGCAATCAGCCCCAGCATTTT
TRBJ1-1,-,TRBV28,-,CASKPGLLETEAFF,TGTGCCAGCAAACCAGGGCTCCTAGAGACTGAAGCTTTCTTT